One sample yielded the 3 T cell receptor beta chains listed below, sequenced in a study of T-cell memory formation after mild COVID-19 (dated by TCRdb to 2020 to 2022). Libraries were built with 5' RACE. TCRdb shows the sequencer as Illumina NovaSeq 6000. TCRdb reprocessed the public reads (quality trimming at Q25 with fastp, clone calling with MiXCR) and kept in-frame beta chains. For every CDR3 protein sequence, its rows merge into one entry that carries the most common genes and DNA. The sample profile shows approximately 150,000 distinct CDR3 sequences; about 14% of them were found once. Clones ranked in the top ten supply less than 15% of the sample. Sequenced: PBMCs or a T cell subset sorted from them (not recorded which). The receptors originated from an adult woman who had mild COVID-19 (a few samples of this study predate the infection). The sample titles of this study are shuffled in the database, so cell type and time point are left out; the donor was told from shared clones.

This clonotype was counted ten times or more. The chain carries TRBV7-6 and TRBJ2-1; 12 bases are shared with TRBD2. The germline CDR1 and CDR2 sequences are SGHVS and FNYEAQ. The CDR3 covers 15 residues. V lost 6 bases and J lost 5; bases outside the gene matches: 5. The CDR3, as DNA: TGTGCCAGCAGACTGACTAGCGGGGGACACAATGAGCAGTTCTTC. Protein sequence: CASRLTSGGHNEQFF. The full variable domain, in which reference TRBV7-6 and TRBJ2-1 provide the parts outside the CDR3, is GAGVSQSPRYKVTKRGQDVALRCDPISGHVSLYWYRQALGQGPEFLTYFNYEAQQDKSGLPNDRFSAERPEGSISTLTIQRTEQRDSAMYRCASRLTSGGHNEQFFGPGTRLTVL.

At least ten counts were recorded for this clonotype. CDR3 in DNA: TGCAGTGCTAGTGTGAGTGGCGTACCAAAGCAGTTCTTC. This translates into CSASVSGVPKQFF. This chain links TRBV20-1 with TRBJ2-1, with D unclear. Germline loops: CDR1 DFQATT, CDR2 SNEGSKA (reference sequence). CDR3 length equals 13 residues. The V and J ends lost 3 bases and 11 bases respectively, with 17 bases between them.

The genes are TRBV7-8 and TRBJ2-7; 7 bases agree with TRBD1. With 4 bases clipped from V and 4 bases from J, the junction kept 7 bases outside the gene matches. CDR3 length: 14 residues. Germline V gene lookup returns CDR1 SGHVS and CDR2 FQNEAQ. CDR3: CASSSDRVVYEQYF. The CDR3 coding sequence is TGTGCCAGCAGCTCCGACAGGGTTGTTTACGAGCAGTACTTC. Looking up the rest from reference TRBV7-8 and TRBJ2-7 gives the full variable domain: GAGVSQSPRYKVAKRGQDVALRCDPISGHVSLFWYQQALGQGPEFLTYFQNEAQLDKSGLPSDRFFAERPEGSVSTLKIQRTQQEDSAVYLCASSSDRVVYEQYFGPGTRLTVT.